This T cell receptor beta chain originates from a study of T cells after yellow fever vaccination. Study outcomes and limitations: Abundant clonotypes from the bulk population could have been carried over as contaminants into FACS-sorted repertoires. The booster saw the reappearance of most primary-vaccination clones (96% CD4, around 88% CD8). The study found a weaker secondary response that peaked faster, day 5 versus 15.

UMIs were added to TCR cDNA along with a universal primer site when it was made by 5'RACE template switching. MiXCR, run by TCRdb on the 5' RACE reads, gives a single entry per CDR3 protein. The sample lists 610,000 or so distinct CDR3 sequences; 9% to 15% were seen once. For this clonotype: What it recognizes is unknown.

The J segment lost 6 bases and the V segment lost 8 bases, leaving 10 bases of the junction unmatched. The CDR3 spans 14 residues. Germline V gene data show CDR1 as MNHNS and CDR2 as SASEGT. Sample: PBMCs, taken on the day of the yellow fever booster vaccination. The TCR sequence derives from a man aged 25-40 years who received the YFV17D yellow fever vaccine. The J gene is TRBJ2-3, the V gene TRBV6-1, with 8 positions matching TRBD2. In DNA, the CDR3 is TGTGCCAGCTTAGCGGGAATGTCGGTGGATACGCAGTATTTT. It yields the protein CASLAGMSVDTQYF.